These T cell receptor beta chains were read from a single sample in a study of HIV-infected patients and healthy controls. A single record per CDR3 protein comes from TCRdb applying MiXCR to the 5' RACE reads. There are about 67,000 distinct CDR3 sequences in the sample; roughly a sixth occur only once, and approximately 6% lies in the top ten. The sequenced material came from CD4+ T cells from blood. Source of these receptors: a human donor in good health. Both conserved end residues are part of each CDR3. The order of the fields is clone size, V gene, D gene, J gene, CDR3 DNA, CDR3 protein. The D gene is left open where the match is weak. Clone size is not always given. Where it is, it says once, few, many or a class for expanded clones.

.	TRBV7-3	TRBD1	TRBJ2-1	TGTGCCAGCAGCCCAAGGGGGGACAGGGGGCCCCAGTTCTTC	CASSPRGDRGPQFF
.	TRBV20-1	.	TRBJ1-1	TGCAGTGCCTTAAAGGGGCAGCAGAACACTGAAGCTTTCTTT	CSALKGQQNTEAFF
few	TRBV5-1	TRBD1	TRBJ1-4	TGCGCCAGCAGCTCGACAGGGCATAATGAAAAACTGTTTTTT	CASSSTGHNEKLFF
many	TRBV10-3	TRBD1	TRBJ1-1	TGTGCCATCAGCGGACAGGGGTACACCGATAGGCCCATGAACACTGAAGCTTTCTTT	CAISGQGYTDRPMNTEAFF
few	TRBV6-5	.	TRBJ2-3	TGTGCCAGCAGGGCGGACACAGATACGCAGTATTTT	CASRADTDTQYF
few	TRBV18	.	TRBJ2-2	TGTGCCAGCTCACCTCAACAGGTGCCTTCGGACACCGGGGAGCTGTTTTTT	CASSPQQVPSDTGELFF
few	TRBV20-1	.	TRBJ2-1	TGCAGTGCTTCCCAAAGGGGGGGCCTTTTAAACAATGAGCAGTTCTTC	CSASQRGGLLNNEQFF
.	TRBV9	.	TRBJ2-7	TGTGCCAGCAGCGTAGGGACAGCTATCACCTACGAGCAGTACTTC	CASSVGTAITYEQYF
.	TRBV20-1	.	TRBJ1-5	TGCAGTGCTCCCTTAGGGGCCGTATATCAGCCCCAGCATTTT	CSAPLGAVYQPQHF
.	TRBV7-2	.	TRBJ1-1	TGTGCCAGCAGCTTATACAGAAACACTGAAGCTTTCTTT	CASSLYRNTEAFF
few	TRBV2	.	TRBJ1-5	TGTGCCAGCAGTGTCGACAGGAATCAGCCCCAGCATTTT	CASSVDRNQPQHF
.	TRBV7-2	.	TRBJ2-3	TGTGCCAGCAGCTTATCACCGGTTAGCACAGATACGCAGTATTTT	CASSLSPVSTDTQYF
.	TRBV5-1	.	TRBJ2-5	TGCGCCAGCAGGGACGGACGGGGAGCGAGACCTTACCAAGAGACCCAGTACTTC	CASRDGRGARPYQETQYF
few	TRBV19	.	TRBJ1-1	TGTGCCAGTAGTATCGTGGACATTCGGAGTACGGCTTTCTTT	CASSIVDIRSTAFF
.	TRBV7-9	.	TRBJ2-1	TGTGCCAGCAGCTTAGGTCTAGGGACACAAGTGGGCAATGAGCAGTTCTTC	CASSLGLGTQVGNEQFF
.	TRBV7-2	.	TRBJ2-5	TGTGCCAGCAGCCAAACTAGGCAAGAGACCCAGTACTTC	CASSQTRQETQYF
few	TRBV7-2	.	TRBJ2-5	TGTGCCAGCAGCTTAGGGGGCAGCCAAGAGACCCAGTACTTC	CASSLGGSQETQYF
.	TRBV7-2	.	TRBJ2-3	TGTGCCAGCAGCCCCAACTCCCCGTCCACAGATACGCAGTATTTT	CASSPNSPSTDTQYF
.	TRBV6-2/TRBV6-3	TRBD2	TRBJ2-1	TGTGCCAGCAGCCCCCGGACTAGCGGGGGTGAAAATGAGCAGTTCTTC	CASSPRTSGGENEQFF
.	TRBV5-1	TRBD1	TRBJ2-7	TGCGCCAGCGCCTCGTTGGGCCCCGGTGGACAGGGGCGTTACTACGAGCAGTACTTC	CASASLGPGGQGRYYEQYF
few	TRBV12-3/TRBV12-4	.	TRBJ2-2	TGTGCCAGCAGTCCCCGACACACGAACGAACAGAACACCGGGGAGCTGTTTTTT	CASSPRHTNEQNTGELFF
.	TRBV2	.	TRBJ2-3	TGTGCCAGCACCCGACTAACTATCACAGATACGCAGTATTTT	CASTRLTITDTQYF
many	TRBV7-9	.	TRBJ2-3	TGTGCCAGCAGCTTATTTTCGGGAACGGATACGCAGTATTTT	CASSLFSGTDTQYF
.	TRBV15	TRBD1	TRBJ2-7	TGTGCCACCAGCCGCAAACCCGGGACAGGGCAATACGAGCAGTACTTC	CATSRKPGTGQYEQYF
few	TRBV28	.	TRBJ2-2	TGTGCCACGACCGGGACACAGAACACCGGGGAGCTGTTTTTT	CATTGTQNTGELFF
.	TRBV28	TRBD1	TRBJ2-2	TGTGCCAGCAGCTACTCGACAGGGAGCACCGGGGAGCTGTTTTTT	CASSYSTGSTGELFF
.	TRBV14	TRBD1	TRBJ2-7	TGTGCCAGCAGCCCCCCGGGACAGGGTATGTACGAGCAGTACTTC	CASSPPGQGMYEQYF
few	TRBV3-1	TRBD2	TRBJ2-1	TGTGCCAGCAGCCAAGGGGCGGCTAGCGGGACTGTTGAGCAGTTCTTC	CASSQGAASGTVEQFF
.	TRBV6-1	TRBD1	TRBJ1-1	TGTGCCACCTTGGGGGGCAGGGGGGTCATGAACACTGAAGCTTTCTTT	CATLGGRGVMNTEAFF
many	TRBV7-2	.	TRBJ2-1	TGTGCCAGCAGCTTCCGGGGAAGCTCCTACAATGAGCAGTTCTTC	CASSFRGSSYNEQFF
many	TRBV7-2	TRBD2	TRBJ2-1	TGTGCCAGCAGCTTAGTTTGGACTAGCGGGAGGGAAAACAATGAGCAGTTCTTC	CASSLVWTSGRENNEQFF
.	TRBV4-2	.	TRBJ1-1	TGTGCCAGCAGCCAAGGGTTTATGGGCACGAACACTGAAGCTTTCTTT	CASSQGFMGTNTEAFF
few	TRBV14	.	TRBJ1-6	TGTGCCAGCAGCCTTAATCGGGGATCATCACCCCTCCACTTT	CASSLNRGSSPLHF
few	TRBV3-1	.	TRBJ2-3	TGTGCCAGCAGCCAAGCCCCGAACGGGGGGCCGGCAGATACGCAGTATTTT	CASSQAPNGGPADTQYF
.	TRBV19	TRBD1	TRBJ2-1	TGTGCCAGTAGTACTTGGACAGGATACAATGAGCAGTTCTTC	CASSTWTGYNEQFF
.	TRBV9	.	TRBJ2-5	TGTGCCAGCAGCGCCGGCCAAAGGAGCAAAGAGACCCAGTACTTC	CASSAGQRSKETQYF
.	TRBV19	TRBD1	TRBJ2-3	TGTGCCACTCGTTCGGGACAGCGAACCACAGATACGCAGTATTTT	CATRSGQRTTDTQYF
.	TRBV9	.	TRBJ1-1	TGTGCCAGCAGCGCATACGGGGCCACGCGGAAGGAAGCTTTCTTT	CASSAYGATRKEAFF
many	TRBV7-2	.	TRBJ2-3	TGTGCCAGCAGCTTAGTGGGGGTGGAGGGGCGGAAAGATACGCAGTATTTT	CASSLVGVEGRKDTQYF
.	TRBV18	.	TRBJ2-3	TGTGCCAGCTCACCGGTCCTGGTCTCTAGCACAGATACGCAGTATTTT	CASSPVLVSSTDTQYF
many	TRBV6-5	.	TRBJ1-2	TGTGCCAGCAGCAATCCTGGGGGGGCGTTGAACTATGGCTACACCTTC	CASSNPGGALNYGYTF
.	TRBV29-1	.	TRBJ1-2	TGCAGCGTTGAACAAGGAGCGGGCGTTGAGGGCTACACCTTC	CSVEQGAGVEGYTF
once	TRBV5-6	TRBD2	TRBJ2-4	TGTGCCAGCAGCTTGGCCAACGCGGGGGTTCGCCAAAACATTCAGTACTTC	CASSLANAGVRQNIQYF
.	TRBV29-1	.	TRBJ2-7	TGCAGCGTTGAGGAGACGGCCAGGGAGCAGTACTTC	CSVEETAREQYF
.	TRBV28	TRBD2	TRBJ2-1	TGTGCCAGCAGGCCGATAGCGGGGGGGCGCAATGAGCAGTTCTTC	CASRPIAGGRNEQFF
.	TRBV7-2	TRBD2	TRBJ2-1	TGTGCCAGCAGCTTAGCCGAGACTAGCGGTGTATATGAGCAGTTCTTC	CASSLAETSGVYEQFF
few	TRBV11-2	.	TRBJ1-2	TGTGCCAGCAGCTTATCAATGAGTTACGGCTACACCTTC	CASSLSMSYGYTF
.	TRBV5-6	.	TRBJ1-2	TGTGCCAGCAGCCTCATCACCGGCCCTGGCTACTATGGCTACACCTTC	CASSLITGPGYYGYTF
.	TRBV7-9	.	TRBJ2-7	TGTGCCAGCAGCTTAGGTCATGCCGGTCTCGAGCAGTACTTC	CASSLGHAGLEQYF
many	TRBV11-2	.	TRBJ2-7	TGTGCCAGCAGCCGTCAACCCCCCCGTAGCGAGTTCCACGAGCAGTACTTC	CASSRQPPRSEFHEQYF
.	TRBV7-3	TRBD1	TRBJ1-1	TGTGCCAGCAGCTACCAGGGGGGAGGCACTGAAGCTTTCTTT	CASSYQGGGTEAFF
few	TRBV18	TRBD2	TRBJ2-1	TGTGCCAGCTCACCTCTGCGGGAGGGGGATGAGCAGTTCTTC	CASSPLREGDEQFF
.	TRBV7-2	TRBD2	TRBJ2-3	TGTGCCAGCAGCTTAGCGCACGGAAGCGGGAGAGGGACAGATACGCAGTATTTT	CASSLAHGSGRGTDTQYF